This T cell receptor beta chain was documented in a study of blood T cell repertoires in COVID-19. Study-level background: Sources were T cells, B-cell-depleted T cells, or PBMCs; the material itself was cDNA or gDNA.

Trimming cost V 8 bases and J 5 bases; bases outside gene matches: 4. This CDR3 has 13 residues. Per germline, CDR1 LNHDA and CDR2 SQIVND (reference sequence). TCRdb's table, derived via immunoSEQ multiplex PCR, lists solely in-frame clones and lacks some. The sample records 200,000 to 250,000 clones, roughly 85% being singletons. The rearrangement uses TRBV19 and TRBJ2-7, with 12 bases that match TRBD1. The sequencing input was PBMCs or T cells enriched from blood (not recorded which). The receptor's source is a woman in her forties or fifties who had been exposed to COVID-19. CDR3 nucleotides: TGTGCCAGTGGGACAGGGGGCGTGAACGAGCAGTACTTC. Its protein is CASGTGGVNEQYF.